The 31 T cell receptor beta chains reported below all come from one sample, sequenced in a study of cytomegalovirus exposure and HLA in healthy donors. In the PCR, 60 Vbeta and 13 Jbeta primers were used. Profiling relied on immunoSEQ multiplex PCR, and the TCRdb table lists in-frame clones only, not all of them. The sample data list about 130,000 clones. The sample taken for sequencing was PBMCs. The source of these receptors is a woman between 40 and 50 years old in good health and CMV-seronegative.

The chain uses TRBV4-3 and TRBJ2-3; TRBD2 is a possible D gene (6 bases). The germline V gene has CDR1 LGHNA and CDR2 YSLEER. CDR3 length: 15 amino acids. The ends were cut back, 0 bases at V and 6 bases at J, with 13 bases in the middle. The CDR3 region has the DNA TGCGCCAGCAGCCAAGATTACGGGGGAGCGGATACGCAGTATTTT. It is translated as CASSQDYGGADTQYF.

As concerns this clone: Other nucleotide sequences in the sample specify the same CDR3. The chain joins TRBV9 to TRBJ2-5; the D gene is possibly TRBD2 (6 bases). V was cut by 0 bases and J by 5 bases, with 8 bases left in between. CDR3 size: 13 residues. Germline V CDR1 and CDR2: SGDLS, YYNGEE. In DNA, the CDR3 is TGTGCCAGCAGCGTAGCTGGGGGGGAGACCCAGTACTTC. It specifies CASSVAGGETQYF.

This CDR3 reads CASSERGARGYTF. DNA of the CDR3: TGTGCCAGCAGCGAGCGTGGGGCTCGAGGCTACACCTTC. The chain couples TRBV7-9 to TRBJ1-2; D is perhaps TRBD1 (5 bases). The germline V and J ends were trimmed by 5 bases and 8 bases, with 15 bases remaining between them. There are 13 residues in the CDR3. In germline, CDR1 is SEHNR, CDR2 FQNEAQ (reference sequence).

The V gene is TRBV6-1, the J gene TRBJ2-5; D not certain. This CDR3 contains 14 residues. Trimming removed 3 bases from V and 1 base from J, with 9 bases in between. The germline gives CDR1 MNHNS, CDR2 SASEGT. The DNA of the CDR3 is TGTGCCAGCAGTGAGCGACACTTCCAAGAGACCCAGTACTTC. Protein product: CASSERHFQETQYF.

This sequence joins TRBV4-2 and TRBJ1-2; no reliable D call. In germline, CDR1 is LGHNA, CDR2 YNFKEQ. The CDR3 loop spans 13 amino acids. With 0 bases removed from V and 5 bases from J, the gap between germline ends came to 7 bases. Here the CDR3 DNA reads TGTGCCAGCAGCCAAGAGCACAAATATGGCTACACCTTC. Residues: CASSQEHKYGYTF.

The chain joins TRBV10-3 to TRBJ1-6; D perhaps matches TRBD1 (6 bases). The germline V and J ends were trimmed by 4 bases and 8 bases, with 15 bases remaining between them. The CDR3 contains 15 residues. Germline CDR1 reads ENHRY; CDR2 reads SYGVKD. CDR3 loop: CAISARGPKDSPLHF. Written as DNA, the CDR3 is TGTGCCATCAGTGCGCGGGGGCCAAAGGATTCACCCCTCCACTTT.

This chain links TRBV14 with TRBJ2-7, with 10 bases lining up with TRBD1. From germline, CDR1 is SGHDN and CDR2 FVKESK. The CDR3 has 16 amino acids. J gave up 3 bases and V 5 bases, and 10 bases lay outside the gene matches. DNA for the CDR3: TGTGCCAGCAGCTCTATAGACAGGGGGCGAAACTACGAGCAGTACTTC. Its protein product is CASSSIDRGRNYEQYF. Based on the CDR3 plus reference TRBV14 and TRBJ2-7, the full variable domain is EAGVTQFPSHSVIEKGQTVTLRCDPISGHDNLYWYRRVMGKEIKFLLHFVKESKQDESGMPNNRFLAERTGGTYSTLKVQPAELEDSGVYFCASSSIDRGRNYEQYFGPGTRLTVT.

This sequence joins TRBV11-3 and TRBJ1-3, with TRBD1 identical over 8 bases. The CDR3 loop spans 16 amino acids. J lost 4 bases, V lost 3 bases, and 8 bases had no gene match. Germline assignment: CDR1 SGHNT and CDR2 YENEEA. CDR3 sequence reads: CASSLGQGARGNTIYF. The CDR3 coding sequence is TGTGCCAGCAGCTTGGGGCAGGGGGCGCGAGGAAACACCATATATTTT. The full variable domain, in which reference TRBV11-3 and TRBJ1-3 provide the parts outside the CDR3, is EAGVVQSPRYKIIEKKQPVAFWCNPISGHNTLYWYLQNLGQGPELLIRYENEEAVDDSQLPKDRFSAERLKGVDSTLKIQPAELGDSAVYLCASSLGQGARGNTIYFGEGSWLTVV.

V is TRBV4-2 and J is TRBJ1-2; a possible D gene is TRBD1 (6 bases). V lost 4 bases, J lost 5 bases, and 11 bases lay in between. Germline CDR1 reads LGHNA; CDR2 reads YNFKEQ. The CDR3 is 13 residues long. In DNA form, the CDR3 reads TGTGCCAGCAGCCCCCGGACAGAGTATGGCTACACCTTC. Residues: CASSPRTEYGYTF.

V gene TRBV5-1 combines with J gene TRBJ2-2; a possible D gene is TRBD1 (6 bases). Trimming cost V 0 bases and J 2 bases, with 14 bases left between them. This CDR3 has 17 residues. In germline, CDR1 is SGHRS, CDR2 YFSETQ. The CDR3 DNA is TGCGCCAGCAGCTTGGAACAGGGTGGCGTAAACACCGGGGAGCTGTTTTTT. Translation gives CASSLEQGGVNTGELFF.

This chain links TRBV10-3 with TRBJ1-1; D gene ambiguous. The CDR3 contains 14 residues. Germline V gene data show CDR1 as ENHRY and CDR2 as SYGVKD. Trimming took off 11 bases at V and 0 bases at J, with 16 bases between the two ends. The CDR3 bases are TGTGCCGCCCATCGGGGAGAAATGAACACTGAAGCTTTCTTT. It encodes CAAHRGEMNTEAFF.

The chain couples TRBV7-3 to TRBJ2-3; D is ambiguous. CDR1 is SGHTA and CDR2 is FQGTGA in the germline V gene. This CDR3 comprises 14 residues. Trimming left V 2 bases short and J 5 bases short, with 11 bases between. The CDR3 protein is CASSLVGSGDTQYF. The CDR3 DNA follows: TGTGCCAGCAGCTTAGTCGGTAGTGGAGATACGCAGTATTTT.

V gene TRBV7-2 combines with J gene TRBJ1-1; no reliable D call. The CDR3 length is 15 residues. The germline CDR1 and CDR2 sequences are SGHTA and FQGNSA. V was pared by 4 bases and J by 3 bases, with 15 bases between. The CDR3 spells CASSSQRVSDTEAFF. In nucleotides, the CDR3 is TGTGCCAGCAGCTCCCAACGGGTTTCTGACACTGAAGCTTTCTTT.

This chain's CDR3 is CASADYYGYTF. The DNA of the CDR3 is TGTGCCAGCGCAGATTACTATGGCTACACCTTC. The chain carries TRBV6-5 and TRBJ1-2; D is uncertain. The V and J ends lost 8 bases and 3 bases respectively, with 7 bases between them. Per germline, CDR1 MNHEY and CDR2 SVGAGI. The CDR3 has 11 amino acids.

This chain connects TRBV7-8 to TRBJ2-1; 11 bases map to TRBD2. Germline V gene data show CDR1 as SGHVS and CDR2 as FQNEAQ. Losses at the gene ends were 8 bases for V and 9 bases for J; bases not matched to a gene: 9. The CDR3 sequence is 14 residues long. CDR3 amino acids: CASSGTSGQGEQFF. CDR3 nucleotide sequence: TGTGCCAGCTCCGGGACTAGCGGCCAGGGTGAGCAGTTCTTC. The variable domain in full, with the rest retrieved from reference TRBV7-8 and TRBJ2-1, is GAGVSQSPRYKVAKRGQDVALRCDPISGHVSLFWYQQALGQGPEFLTYFQNEAQLDKSGLPSDRFFAERPEGSVSTLKIQRTQQEDSAVYLCASSGTSGQGEQFFGPGTRLTVL.

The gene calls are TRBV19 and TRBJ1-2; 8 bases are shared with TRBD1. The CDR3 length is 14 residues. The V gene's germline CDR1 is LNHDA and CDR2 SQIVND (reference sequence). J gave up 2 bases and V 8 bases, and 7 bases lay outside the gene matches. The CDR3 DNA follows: TGTGCCAGTGCGTCGGGACAGGCCAACTATGGCTACACCTTC. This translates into CASASGQANYGYTF. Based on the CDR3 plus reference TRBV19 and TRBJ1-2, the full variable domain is DGGITQSPKYLFRKEGQNVTLSCEQNLNHDAMYWYRQDPGQGLRLIYYSQIVNDFQKGDIAEGYSVSREKKESFPLTVTSAQKNPTAFYLCASASGQANYGYTFGSGTRLTVV.

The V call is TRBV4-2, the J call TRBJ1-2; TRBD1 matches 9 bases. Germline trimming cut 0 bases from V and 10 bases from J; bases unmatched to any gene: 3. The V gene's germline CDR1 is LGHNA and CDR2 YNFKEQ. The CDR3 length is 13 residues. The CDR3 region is CASSQETGGVYTF. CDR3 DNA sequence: TGTGCCAGCAGCCAAGAGACAGGGGGGGTCTACACCTTC.

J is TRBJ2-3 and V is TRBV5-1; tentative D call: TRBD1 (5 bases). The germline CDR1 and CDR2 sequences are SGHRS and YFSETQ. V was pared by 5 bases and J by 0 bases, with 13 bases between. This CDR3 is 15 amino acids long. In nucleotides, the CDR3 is TGCGCCAGCAGACCCGACAGTTCTAGCACAGATACGCAGTATTTT. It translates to CASRPDSSSTDTQYF.

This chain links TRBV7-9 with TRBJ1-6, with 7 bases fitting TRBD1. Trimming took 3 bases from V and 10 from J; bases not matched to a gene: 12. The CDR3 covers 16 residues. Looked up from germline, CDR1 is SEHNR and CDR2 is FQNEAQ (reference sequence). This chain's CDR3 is CASSFGGTAVRSPLHF. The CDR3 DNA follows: TGTGCCAGCAGCTTTGGCGGGACAGCCGTCAGGTCACCCCTCCACTTT.

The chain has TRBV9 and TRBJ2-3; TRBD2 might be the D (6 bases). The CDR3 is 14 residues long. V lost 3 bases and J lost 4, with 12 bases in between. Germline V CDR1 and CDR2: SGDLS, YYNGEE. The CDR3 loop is CASSASSSADTQYF. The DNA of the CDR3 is TGTGCCAGCAGCGCATCCTCTAGCGCAGATACGCAGTATTTT.

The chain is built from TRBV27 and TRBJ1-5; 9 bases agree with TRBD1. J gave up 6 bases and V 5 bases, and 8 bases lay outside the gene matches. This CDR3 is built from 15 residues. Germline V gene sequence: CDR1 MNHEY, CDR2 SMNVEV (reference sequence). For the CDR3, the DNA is TGTGCCAGCAGTCACAGGGGGCTTGATAGTCAGCCCCAGCATTTT. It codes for CASSHRGLDSQPQHF.

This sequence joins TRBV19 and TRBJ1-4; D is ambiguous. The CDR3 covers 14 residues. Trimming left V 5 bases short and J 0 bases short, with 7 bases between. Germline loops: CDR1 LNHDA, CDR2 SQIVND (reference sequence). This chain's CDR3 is CASSPHTTNEKLFF. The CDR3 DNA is TGTGCCAGTAGTCCCCACACAACTAATGAAAAACTGTTTTTT.

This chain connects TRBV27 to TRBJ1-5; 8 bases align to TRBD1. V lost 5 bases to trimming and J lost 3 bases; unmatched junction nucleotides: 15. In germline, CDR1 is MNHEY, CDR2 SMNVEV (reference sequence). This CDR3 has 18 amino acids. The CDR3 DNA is TGTGCCAGCAGTCTCCGAGGGGTGACAGGGGTGACCAATCAGCCCCAGCATTTT. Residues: CASSLRGVTGVTNQPQHF.

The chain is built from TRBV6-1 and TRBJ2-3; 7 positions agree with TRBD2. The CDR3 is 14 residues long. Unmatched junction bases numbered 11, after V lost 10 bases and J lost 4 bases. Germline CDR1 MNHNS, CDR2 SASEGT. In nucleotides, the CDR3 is TGTGCCACTGGGAGGGGATCAAGCTCAGATACGCAGTATTTT. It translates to CATGRGSSSDTQYF.

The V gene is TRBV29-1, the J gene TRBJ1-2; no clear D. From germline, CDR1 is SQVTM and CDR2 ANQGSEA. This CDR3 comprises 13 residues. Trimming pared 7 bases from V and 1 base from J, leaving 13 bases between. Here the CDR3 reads CSATTEGNYGYTF. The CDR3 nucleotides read TGCAGCGCGACCACCGAGGGTAACTATGGCTACACCTTC.

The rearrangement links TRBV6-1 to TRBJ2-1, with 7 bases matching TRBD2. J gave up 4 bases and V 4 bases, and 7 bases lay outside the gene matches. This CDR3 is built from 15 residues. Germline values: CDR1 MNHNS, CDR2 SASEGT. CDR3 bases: TGTGCCAGCAGTGCGGGGACTACTACTTACAATGAGCAGTTCTTC. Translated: CASSAGTTTYNEQFF.

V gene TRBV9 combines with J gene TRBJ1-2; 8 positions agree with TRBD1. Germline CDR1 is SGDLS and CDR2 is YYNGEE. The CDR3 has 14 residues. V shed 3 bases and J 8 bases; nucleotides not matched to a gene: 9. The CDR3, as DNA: TGTGCCAGCAGCGCCCGACAGGGGAACACAGGCTACACCTTC. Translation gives CASSARQGNTGYTF.

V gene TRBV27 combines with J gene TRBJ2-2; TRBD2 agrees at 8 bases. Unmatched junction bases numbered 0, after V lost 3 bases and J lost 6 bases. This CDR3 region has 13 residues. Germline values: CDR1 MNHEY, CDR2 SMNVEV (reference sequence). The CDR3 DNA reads TGTGCCAGCAGTTTTAGCGGGGCCGGGGAGCTGTTTTTT. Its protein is CASSFSGAGELFF.

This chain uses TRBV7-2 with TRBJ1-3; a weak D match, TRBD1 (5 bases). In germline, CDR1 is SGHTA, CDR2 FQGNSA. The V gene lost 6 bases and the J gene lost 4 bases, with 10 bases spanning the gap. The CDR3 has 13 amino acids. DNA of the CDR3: TGTGCCAGCAGTTTCCGGGGGGGAAACACCATATATTTT. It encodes CASSFRGGNTIYF. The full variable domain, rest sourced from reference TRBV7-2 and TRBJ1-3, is GAGVSQSPSNKVTEKGKDVELRCDPISGHTALYWYRQSLGQGLEFLIYFQGNSAPDKSGLPSDRFSAERTGGSVSTLTIQRTQQEDSAVYLCASSFRGGNTIYFGEGSWLTVV.

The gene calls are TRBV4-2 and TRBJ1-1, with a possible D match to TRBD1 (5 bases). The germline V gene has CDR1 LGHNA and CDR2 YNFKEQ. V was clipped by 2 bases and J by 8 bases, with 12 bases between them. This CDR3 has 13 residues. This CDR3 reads CASSQPGPDEAFF. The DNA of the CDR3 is TGTGCCAGCAGCCAACCAGGGCCCGACGAAGCTTTCTTT.

In nucleotides, the CDR3 is TGTGCCAGTAGTCGTGAGCCTAGTGGAAACACCATATATTTT. Translation gives CASSREPSGNTIYF. The chain combines TRBV19 with TRBJ1-3; D is unresolved. Germline assignment: CDR1 LNHDA and CDR2 SQIVND (reference sequence). Trimming took off 5 bases at V and 3 bases at J, with 11 bases between the two ends. This CDR3 is built from 14 residues.